The 3 T cell receptor beta chains below all came from one sample that was sequenced in a study of blood T cell repertoires in COVID-19. The table came from immunoSEQ multiplex PCR; TCRdb's copy has only in-frame clones and leaves some out. The data contain 110,000 to 150,000 clones, roughly 79% of them singletons. Material: peripheral blood. The receptors shown here come from a woman aged 60-75 years with acute or convalescent COVID-19.

V and J are TRBV7-9 and TRBJ1-1; no clear D gene. The V end was cut by 1 base, the J end by 1 base, with 16 bases between. CDR3 size: 17 residues. Per the germline V gene, CDR1 is SEHNR and CDR2 is FQNEAQ (reference sequence). The CDR3 bases are TGTGCCAGCAGCTTAGAAACGTGGGGAGGCCGGAACACTGAAGCTTTCTTT. It encodes CASSLETWGGRNTEAFF.

The chain recombines TRBV27 with TRBJ2-7; 7 bases are a match to TRBD2. This CDR3 is built from 13 residues. CDR1 is MNHEY and CDR2 is SMNVEV in the germline V gene (reference sequence). Unmatched junction bases numbered 0, after V lost 3 bases and J lost 1 base. For the CDR3, the DNA is TGTGCCAGCAGTTTCGGGAGGTCCTACGAGCAGTACTTC. Residues: CASSFGRSYEQYF.

This clone was counted only a few times. The chain employs TRBV7-9 and TRBJ2-3, with 7 bases identical to TRBD2. Germline V gene sequence: CDR1 SEHNR, CDR2 FQNEAQ (reference sequence). The V segment lost 1 base and the J segment 4 bases; nucleotides outside the gene matches: 8. This CDR3 contains 16 residues. The CDR3 loop reads CASSLEISGPPDTQYF. Here the CDR3 DNA reads TGTGCCAGCAGCTTAGAGATTAGCGGGCCCCCAGATACGCAGTATTTT. Using reference TRBV7-9 and TRBJ2-3 for the parts outside the CDR3, the full variable domain is DTGVSQNPRHKITKRGQNVTFRCDPISEHNRLYWYRQTLGQGPEFLTYFQNEAQLEKSRLLSDRFSAERPKGSFSTLEIQRTEQGDSAMYLCASSLEISGPPDTQYFGPGTRLTVL.